Each of the 16 T cell receptor beta chains below was sequenced from the same sample in a study of read filtering for tumor transcriptome and immune sequencing. This library used roughly 400 ng RNA and molecular barcoded adaptors spanning alpha/delta and beta/gamma chains. TCRdb independently ran MiXCR on the reads; one entry per CDR3 protein. Of 85,000 or so distinct CDR3 sequences listed, over 9% are singletons. What was sequenced was a population of CD138-negative cells sorted from bone marrow. These receptors were taken from a donor at least 40 years old with multiple myeloma.

This clonotype was found many times. V gene TRBV29-1 combines with J gene TRBJ2-5; D ambiguous. Germline V gene lookup returns CDR1 SQVTM and CDR2 ANQGSEA. Trimming stripped 6 bases from V and 1 base from J, with 9 bases between. The CDR3 covers 12 residues. CDR3 region: CSVLRAQETQYF. The CDR3 DNA is TGCAGCGTCCTCCGGGCCCAAGAGACCCAGTACTTC. Variable domain in full (rest from reference TRBV29-1 and TRBJ2-5): SAVISQKPSRDICQRGTSLTIQCQVDSQVTMMFWYRQQPGQSLTLIATANQGSEATYESGFVIDKFPISRPNLTFSTLTVSNMSPEDSSIYLCSVLRAQETQYFGPGTRLLVL.

There are many counts of this clonotype. The chain combines TRBV11-2 with TRBJ2-3; possibly TRBD2 for D (6 bases). Deletions cut 4 bases from V and 4 bases from J, with 15 bases between. This CDR3 is 15 amino acids long. Germline V gene lookup returns CDR1 SGHAT and CDR2 FQNNGV. In nucleotides, the CDR3 is TGTGCCAGCAGCTCCCCAAGGCGGGGATCAGATACGCAGTATTTT. Translating gives CASSSPRRGSDTQYF.

The sample holds many counts of this clonotype. The chain has TRBV10-3 and TRBJ2-5; 12 positions match TRBD2. J was trimmed by 4 bases and V by 4 bases; bases with no gene match: 4. Germline V gives CDR1 ENHRY, CDR2 SYGVKD. This CDR3 contains 15 residues. CDR3 sequence reads: CAISVTSGRPETQYF. For the CDR3, the DNA is TGTGCCATCAGTGTGACTAGCGGGAGACCAGAGACCCAGTACTTC.

With respect to this clonotype: Being one base from a much bigger clone, this may be a read error. This rearrangement joins TRBV4-2 to TRBJ2-4; no definite D call. The CDR3 has 18 residues. The germline V gene has CDR1 LGHNA and CDR2 YNFKEQ. The V gene lost 4 bases and the J gene lost 5 bases, with 24 bases spanning the gap. The CDR3 sequence: CASSRSASGSDVENIQYF. The CDR3 DNA follows: TGTGCCAGCAGCCGCTCCGCATCGGGTTCGGATGTCGAAAACATTCAGTACTTC.

The table lists this clonotype with many counts. J is TRBJ2-6 and V is TRBV10-2; maybe TRBD2 (5 bases). The V end was cut by 3 bases, the J end by 1 base, with 7 bases between. Germline-derived CDR1 and CDR2 are WSHSY and SAAADI. The CDR3 extends over 15 amino acids. This CDR3 is CASSDTGSGANVLTF. The DNA of the CDR3 is TGCGCCAGCAGTGATACGGGGTCTGGGGCCAACGTCCTGACTTTC.

The chain links TRBV19 to TRBJ2-3, with D uncertain. Germline CDR1 reads LNHDA; CDR2 reads SQIVND (reference sequence). The CDR3 loop spans 12 amino acids. Trimming cost V 4 bases and J 7 bases, with 9 bases left between them. The CDR3 sequence: CASSTGLYTQYF. In DNA form, the CDR3 reads TGTGCCAGTAGTACCGGGCTTTATACGCAGTATTTT.

This clonotype appeared a few times. The chain links TRBV12-3 or TRBV12-4 to TRBJ2-7; TRBD2 might be the D (7 bases). With 5 bases removed from V and 5 bases from J, the gap between germline ends came to 16 bases. CDR3 size: 14 residues. The CDR3 sequence: CASSLQRGGNEQYF. The CDR3 bases are TGTGCCAGCAGTCTCCAGAGGGGGGGGAACGAGCAGTACTTC.

In its sample, this clonotype was seen many times. V gene TRBV7-2 combines with J gene TRBJ2-7; D might be TRBD1 or TRBD2, each matching 5 bases. The germline gives CDR1 SGHTA, CDR2 FQGNSA. This CDR3 has 17 residues. With 1 base removed from V and 0 bases from J, the gap between germline ends came to 16 bases. The CDR3 loop is CASSLGQPGAGSYEQYF. The CDR3 bases are TGTGCCAGCAGCTTAGGTCAACCCGGGGCGGGCTCCTACGAGCAGTACTTC.

The table lists this clonotype with a few counts. Being one base from a much bigger clone, this may be a read error. The chain couples TRBV20-1 to TRBJ1-6, with D uncertain. There are 13 residues in the CDR3. From germline, CDR1 is DFQATT and CDR2 SNEGSKA (reference sequence). Trimming removed 0 bases from V and 8 bases from J, with 8 bases in between. The CDR3 protein is CSARDGGDSPLHF. CDR3 sequence (DNA): TGCAGTGCTAGAGATGGCGGGGATTCACCCCTCCACTTT.

The table lists this clonotype with many counts. V usage is TRBV19 and J usage is TRBJ2-5; either TRBD1 or TRBD2 may supply D (5 bases each). CDR1 and CDR2 from the germline V gene are LNHDA and SQIVND (reference sequence). The CDR3 is 14 amino acids. With 8 bases removed from V and 4 bases from J, the gap between germline ends came to 17 bases. As DNA, the CDR3 is TGTGCCAGTTTACCTCCGGGGCCGGGAGAGACCCAGTACTTC. Protein sequence: CASLPPGPGETQYF.

This clonotype was counted ten times or more. J is TRBJ2-1 and V is TRBV30; D is ambiguous. Trimming cost V 3 bases and J 0 bases, with 9 bases left between them. Germline-derived CDR1 and CDR2 are GTSNPN and SVGIG (reference sequence). CDR3 size: 14 residues. CDR3 sequence reads: CAWRDVTSYNEQFF. DNA for the CDR3: TGTGCCTGGAGGGACGTGACCTCCTACAATGAGCAGTTCTTC.

This clonotype has a count of ten or more. This sequence joins TRBV7-8 and TRBJ2-1; 7 bases agree with TRBD1. Germline CDR1 and CDR2: SGHVS and FQNEAQ. V dropped 2 bases and J dropped 4; count of bases not matched to a gene: 5. The CDR3 consists of 15 residues. In nucleotides, the CDR3 is TGTGCCAGCAGCTTAAGGGAGACAGGGTACAATGAGCAGTTCTTC. Its protein product is CASSLRETGYNEQFF.

A word on this clonotype: The missing conserved phenylalanine or tryptophan at the end of this CDR3 makes a read error likely. The limits of the CDR3 on the DNA are not certain, so only TCRdb's listed CDR3 is given. This chain links TRBV25-1 with TRBJ2-7; no DNA check was done on the table's D call, TRBD2. The CDR3 has 16 amino acids, counting both end residues. Germline CDR1 reads MGHDK; CDR2 reads SYGVNS. This CDR3 reads CASSELTSGSLHELYS.

This clonotype showed up many times. This chain uses TRBV2 with TRBJ1-5, with D possibly TRBD1 on 6 matching bases. Trimming left V 3 bases short and J 6 bases short, with 12 bases between. Looked up from germline, CDR1 is SNHLY and CDR2 is FYNNEI. This CDR3 region has 14 residues. The CDR3 coding sequence is TGTGCCAGCAGTGATCAGGGGAATCGTCAGCCCCAGCATTTT. Protein: CASSDQGNRQPQHF.

The table lists this clonotype with many counts. The chain links TRBV7-3 to TRBJ2-5, with 7 positions matching TRBD1. Germline values: CDR1 SGHTA, CDR2 FQGTGA. Germline trimming cut 2 bases from V and 8 bases from J; bases unmatched to any gene: 8. This CDR3 spans 14 amino acids. The chain's CDR3 is CASSLEGQTSTQYF. CDR3 coding DNA: TGTGCCAGCAGCTTAGAGGGACAGACAAGCACCCAGTACTTC.

Ten or more counts support this clonotype. The chain uses TRBV7-2 and TRBJ1-5; 10 bases are shared with TRBD1. Germline values: CDR1 SGHTA, CDR2 FQGNSA. After removal of 5 bases from V and 7 bases from J, the junction contained 5 bases not matched to a gene. This CDR3 comprises 14 residues. The CDR3 DNA reads TGTGCCAGCAGCCCCGGACAGGGGGGGCAGCCCCAGCATTTT. Translated: CASSPGQGGQPQHF.